The 21 T cell receptor beta chains below were found in one sample sequenced in a study of cytomegalovirus exposure and HLA in healthy donors. This PCR relied on a set of 60 Vbeta primers and 13 Jbeta primers. Libraries were prepared by immunoSEQ multiplex PCR; TCRdb keeps only in-frame clonotypes and omits some of them. The data contain more than 200,000 clones, about 84% of them seen just once; the ten biggest clones take up around 1.2%. Sequences were obtained from PBMCs. Source of these receptors: a human donor in good health.

The chain joins TRBV19 to TRBJ2-6; D not resolved. The germline V gene has CDR1 LNHDA and CDR2 SQIVND (reference sequence). Trimming took 5 bases from V and 0 from J, leaving 8 bases between them. CDR3 size: 15 residues. In nucleotides, the CDR3 is TGTGCCAGTAGTCTTCCCTACTCTGGGGCCAACGTCCTGACTTTC. Translated: CASSLPYSGANVLTF. Full variable domain (outside the CDR3, taken from reference TRBV19 and TRBJ2-6): DGGITQSPKYLFRKEGQNVTLSCEQNLNHDAMYWYRQDPGQGLRLIYYSQIVNDFQKGDIAEGYSVSREKKESFPLTVTSAQKNPTAFYLCASSLPYSGANVLTFGAGSRLTVL.

The J gene is TRBJ1-1, the V gene TRBV25-1, with D perhaps TRBD1 (6 bases). V lost 6 bases and J lost 13, with 15 bases in between. The germline gives CDR1 MGHDK, CDR2 SYGVNS. CDR3 length equals 11 residues. The CDR3 protein is CASSEGGRDFF. The CDR3 coding sequence is TGTGCCAGCAGCGAAGGGGGGAGGGATTTCTTT.

The chain recombines TRBV11-3 with TRBJ2-1, with TRBD1 matching over 10 bases. This CDR3 has 17 amino acids. With 0 bases clipped from V and 5 bases from J, the junction kept 7 bases outside the gene matches. Germline V gene lookup returns CDR1 SGHNT and CDR2 YENEEA. This CDR3 reads CASSLDRGQGRNNEQFF. The CDR3 nucleotides read TGTGCCAGCAGCTTAGATAGGGGACAGGGGAGGAACAATGAGCAGTTCTTC.

The chain recombines TRBV28 with TRBJ2-7; D remains unclear. With 3 bases removed from V and 5 bases from J, the gap between germline ends came to 14 bases. The CDR3 is made up of 14 amino acids. Germline-derived CDR1 and CDR2 are MDHEN and SYDVKM. The CDR3, as DNA: TGTGCCAGCAGTTTCGTACCGGGTCTCGACGAGCAGTACTTC. The encoded protein is CASSFVPGLDEQYF.

This clone appeared a single time. The chain joins TRBV15 to TRBJ1-5; a weak D match, TRBD1 (5 bases). Looked up from germline, CDR1 is LNHNV and CDR2 is YYDKDF (reference sequence). The CDR3 loop spans 16 amino acids. With 1 base removed from V and 1 base from J, the gap between germline ends came to 11 bases. The CDR3: CATSRVEAGSNQPQHF. CDR3 nucleotides: TGTGCCACCAGCAGAGTGGAAGCAGGGAGCAATCAGCCCCAGCATTTT.

This clone came up a few times. CDR3 sequence (DNA): TGTGCCAGCAGACGGGGACAGGCCCAAGAGACCCAGTACTTC. It encodes CASRRGQAQETQYF. This chain joins TRBV6-1 and TRBJ2-5, with 8 bases fitting TRBD1. The CDR3 spans 14 residues. CDR1 and CDR2 (germline): MNHNS, SASEGT. V was clipped by 6 bases and J by 1 base; unmatched bases: 4.

V usage is TRBV7-3 and J usage is TRBJ2-1, with D perhaps matching TRBD2 (7 bases). CDR1 is SGHTA and CDR2 is FQGTGA in the germline V gene. The CDR3 covers 14 residues. V lost 4 bases and J lost 6, with 13 bases in between. The CDR3 DNA reads TGTGCCAGCAGCTGGACAGCTAGCGGCAATGAGCAGTTCTTC. The encoded protein is CASSWTASGNEQFF.

The V gene is TRBV9, the J gene TRBJ2-7; TRBD2 aligns across 7 bases. This CDR3 has 15 amino acids. The trim removed 0 bases at V and 5 bases at J, leaving 8 bases unmatched. Germline assignment: CDR1 SGDLS and CDR2 YYNGEE. This CDR3 is CASSVALAEPNEQYF. The DNA of the CDR3 is TGTGCCAGCAGCGTAGCCCTAGCGGAGCCTAACGAGCAGTACTTC.

The rearrangement uses TRBV5-1 and TRBJ2-2, with D uncertain. CDR1 is SGHRS, CDR2 YFSETQ, per germline. Trimming stripped 0 bases from V and 7 bases from J, with 4 bases between. This CDR3 is built from 12 residues. The CDR3 here is CASSLVHGELFF. In nucleotides, the CDR3 is TGCGCCAGCAGCTTGGTACACGGGGAGCTGTTTTTT. Combining the CDR3 with reference TRBV5-1 and TRBJ2-2 gives the whole variable domain KAGVTQTPRYLIKTRGQQVTLSCSPISGHRSVSWYQQTPGQGLQFLFEYFSETQRNKGNFPGRFSGRQFSNSRSEMNVSTLELGDSALYLCASSLVHGELFFGEGSRLTVL.

The chain joins TRBV7-9 to TRBJ2-1; D call uncertain. Looked up from germline, CDR1 is SEHNR and CDR2 is FQNEAQ (reference sequence). Between the trimmed V and J ends, which lost 1 base and 0 bases, there was a span of 10 bases. CDR3 length: 16 residues. The CDR3 spells CASSLGWQVSYNEQFF. For the CDR3, the DNA is TGTGCCAGCAGCTTAGGGTGGCAGGTCTCCTACAATGAGCAGTTCTTC.

This clone was observed a handful of times. The chain couples TRBV5-4 to TRBJ2-7; 7 bases map to TRBD2. The CDR3 runs 16 residues. The junction had 8 bases not matched to a gene; V was cut back by 0 bases and J by 2 bases. Germline V gene lookup returns CDR1 SGHNT and CDR2 YYREEE (reference sequence). CDR3 DNA: TGTGCCAGCAGCTTGGCCTCTAGCGGTGCGACCTACGAGCAGTACTTC. It codes for CASSLASSGATYEQYF.

This clone was counted only a few times. The chain is built from TRBV4-2 and TRBJ2-7; D is possibly TRBD2 (6 bases). The V gene lost 3 bases and the J gene lost 0 bases, with 18 bases spanning the gap. CDR1 and CDR2 from the germline V gene are LGHNA and YNFKEQ. The CDR3 covers 17 residues. The CDR3 DNA reads as TGTGCCAGCAGCCACGATTGGTTTAGCGGTAGCTCCTACGAGCAGTACTTC. This gives the protein CASSHDWFSGSSYEQYF.

This chain joins TRBV29-1 and TRBJ1-1, with D tentatively TRBD1 (5 bases). There are 15 residues in the CDR3. Germline-derived CDR1 and CDR2 are SQVTM and ANQGSEA. Trimming removed 7 bases at V and 0 bases at J, with 18 bases between. The CDR3 DNA reads TGCAGCGAAGGCAAGGGAGGGGAGGTGAACACTGAAGCTTTCTTT. It yields the protein CSEGKGGEVNTEAFF.

This chain joins TRBV7-9 and TRBJ2-1; D unclear. Germline loops: CDR1 SEHNR, CDR2 FQNEAQ (reference sequence). V dropped 5 bases and J dropped 3 bases, with 8 bases sitting between them. The CDR3 has 13 amino acids. The CDR3 DNA reads as TGTGCCAGCAGCCCCACAATCTACAATGAGCAGTTCTTC. Translated, it gives CASSPTIYNEQFF.

The CDR3 bases are TGTGCCAGCAAGTCGTTCCGGGGGGACTCCTGGGAGCTGTTTTTT. It specifies CASKSFRGDSWELFF. V and J are TRBV6-5 and TRBJ2-2; 7 bases match TRBD2. CDR1 MNHEY and CDR2 SVGAGI come from the germline V gene. This CDR3 has 15 amino acids. The J segment lost 9 bases and the V segment lost 7 bases, leaving 14 bases of the junction unmatched.

V is TRBV10-3 and J is TRBJ2-3, with 11 bases lining up with TRBD2. There are 17 residues in the CDR3. Germline CDR1 is ENHRY and CDR2 is SYGVKD. J gave up 1 base and V 7 bases, and 10 bases lay outside the gene matches. The CDR3 nucleotides are TGTGCCATCAAGGAAGTAGCGGGAGGGCCGGGCACAGATACGCAGTATTTT. Residues: CAIKEVAGGPGTDTQYF.

This chain links TRBV10-1 with TRBJ2-5; tentative D call: TRBD1 (6 bases). The V end was cut by 6 bases, the J end by 4 bases, with 9 bases between. The germline V gene has CDR1 WNHNN and CDR2 SYGVQD (reference sequence). The CDR3 has 12 residues. CDR3 DNA: TGCGCCAGCAGACAGGGTCGAGAGACCCAGTACTTC. It codes for CASRQGRETQYF.

V is TRBV21-1 and J is TRBJ2-3; the D segment call TRBD2 is taken from the table without a DNA check. TRBV21-1 is shown as a pseudogene. This CDR3 has 17 amino acids. CDR3 region: CASSTQGLAGRRDTQYF. The CDR3 DNA follows: TGTGCCAGCAGCACCCAGGGACTAGCGGGGAGGAGAGATACGCAGTATTTT.

V usage is TRBV29-1 and J usage is TRBJ1-2; 8 bases fit TRBD1. Germline values: CDR1 SQVTM, CDR2 ANQGSEA. V trimming: 4 bases; J trimming: 2 bases; junction bases outside the gene matches: 9. The CDR3 is made up of 15 amino acids. CDR3 amino acids: CSVGAIAGGNYGYTF. The CDR3 nucleotides read TGCAGCGTTGGGGCCATTGCAGGGGGCAACTATGGCTACACCTTC.

V gene TRBV7-2 combines with J gene TRBJ2-7, with D maybe TRBD2 (6 bases). Germline-derived CDR1 and CDR2 are SGHTA and FQGNSA. The CDR3 is made up of 15 amino acids. The V gene lost 3 bases and the J gene lost 4 bases, with 16 bases spanning the gap. CDR3 bases: TGTGCCAGCAGCTTCAGTGGACTAATTAATTACGAGCAGTACTTC. Encoded protein: CASSFSGLINYEQYF.

The genes are TRBV7-9 and TRBJ2-3; D gene uncertain. Trimming cost V 5 bases and J 3 bases, with 9 bases left between them. Germline V gene lookup returns CDR1 SEHNR and CDR2 FQNEAQ (reference sequence). The CDR3 spans 13 residues. The CDR3 bases are TGTGCCAGCAGCCCAGTCTCGACAGATACGCAGTATTTT. As protein: CASSPVSTDTQYF.